This TCR beta chain was captured by sequencing in a study of blood T cell repertoires in COVID-19. Study overall: Acute and convalescent COVID-19 specimens originated in the United States, Italy and Spain. T cells, B-cell-depleted T cells, or PBMCs provided the cDNA or gDNA that served as material.

CDR1 MGHDK and CDR2 SYGVNS come from the germline V gene. The CDR3 sequence is 14 residues long. Trimming cost V 1 base and J 5 bases, with 12 bases left between them. Methods used by the authors: By means of reference gene primer amplification, nucleated cell counts were estimated. Clones were sequenced by immunoSEQ multiplex PCR, and TCRdb holds only the in-frame ones, with some missing. V, J and clone size were drawn from that table, and D and trimming were deduced from the DNA. The sample lists about 260,000 clones, around 87% occurring once. Material: peripheral blood. This sequence was found in a woman aged 40 to 50 who had recovered from COVID-19. The rearrangement joins TRBV25-1 to TRBJ2-7; TRBD1 is a possible D gene (6 bases). The CDR3 nucleotides read TGTGCCAGCAGTGAATCCGGACAGTTCCACGAGCAGTACTTC. Its protein product is CASSESGQFHEQYF.